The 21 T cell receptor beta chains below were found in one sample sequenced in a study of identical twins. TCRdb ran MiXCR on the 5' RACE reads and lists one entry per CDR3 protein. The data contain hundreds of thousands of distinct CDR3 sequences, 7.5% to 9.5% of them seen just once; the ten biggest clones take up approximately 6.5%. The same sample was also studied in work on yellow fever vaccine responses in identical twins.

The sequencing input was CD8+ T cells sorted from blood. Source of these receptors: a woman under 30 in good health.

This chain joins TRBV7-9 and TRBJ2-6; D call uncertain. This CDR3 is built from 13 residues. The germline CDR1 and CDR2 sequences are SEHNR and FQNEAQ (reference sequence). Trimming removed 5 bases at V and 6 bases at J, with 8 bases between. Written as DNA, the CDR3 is TGTGCCAGCAGCCTGGTACCGGCCAACGTCCTGACTTTC. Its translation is CASSLVPANVLTF.

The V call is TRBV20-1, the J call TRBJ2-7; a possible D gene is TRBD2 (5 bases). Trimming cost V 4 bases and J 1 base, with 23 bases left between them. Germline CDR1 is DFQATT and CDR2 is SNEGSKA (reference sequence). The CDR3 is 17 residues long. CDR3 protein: CSAKIFNGRGFSYEQYF. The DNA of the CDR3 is TGCAGTGCTAAGATCTTTAACGGACGGGGATTTTCCTACGAGCAGTACTTC.

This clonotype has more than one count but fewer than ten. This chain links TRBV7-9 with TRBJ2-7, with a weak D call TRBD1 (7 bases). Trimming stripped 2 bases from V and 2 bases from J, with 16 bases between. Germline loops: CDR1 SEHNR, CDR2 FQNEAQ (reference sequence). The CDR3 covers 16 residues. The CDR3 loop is CASSLNAGQSTYEQYF. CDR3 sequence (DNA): TGTGCCAGCAGCTTAAATGCGGGACAGAGTACCTACGAGCAGTACTTC.

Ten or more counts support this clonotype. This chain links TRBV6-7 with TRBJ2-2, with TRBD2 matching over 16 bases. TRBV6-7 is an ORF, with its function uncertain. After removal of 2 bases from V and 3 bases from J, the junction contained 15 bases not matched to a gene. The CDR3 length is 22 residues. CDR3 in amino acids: CASSYGGQRGLAGGRDTGELFF. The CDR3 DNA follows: TGTGCCAGCAGTTACGGGGGACAGAGGGGACTAGCGGGGGGGCGCGACACCGGGGAGCTGTTTTTT.

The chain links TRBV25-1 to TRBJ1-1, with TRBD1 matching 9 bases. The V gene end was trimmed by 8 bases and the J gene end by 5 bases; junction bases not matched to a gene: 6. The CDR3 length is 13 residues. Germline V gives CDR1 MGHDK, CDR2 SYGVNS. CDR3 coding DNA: TGTGCCAGCGGACAGGGGAACGGGACTGAAGCTTTCTTT. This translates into CASGQGNGTEAFF.

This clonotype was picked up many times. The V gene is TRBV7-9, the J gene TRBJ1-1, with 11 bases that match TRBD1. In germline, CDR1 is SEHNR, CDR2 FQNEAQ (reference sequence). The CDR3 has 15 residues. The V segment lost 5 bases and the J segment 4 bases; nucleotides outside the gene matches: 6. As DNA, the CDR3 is TGTGCCAGCAGCCCACGGACAGGGGGCCCCACTGAAGCTTTCTTT. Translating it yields CASSPRTGGPTEAFF.

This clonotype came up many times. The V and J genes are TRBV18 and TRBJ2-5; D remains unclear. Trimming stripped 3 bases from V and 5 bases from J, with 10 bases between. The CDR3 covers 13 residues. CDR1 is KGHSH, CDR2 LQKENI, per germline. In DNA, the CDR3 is TGTGCCAGCTCACCCCCATTACAGGAGACCCAGTACTTC. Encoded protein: CASSPPLQETQYF. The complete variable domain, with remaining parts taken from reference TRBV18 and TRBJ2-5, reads NAGVMQNPRHLVRRRGQEARLRCSPMKGHSHVYWYRQLPEEGLKFMVYLQKENIIDESGMPKERFSAEFPKEGPSILRIQQVVRGDSAAYFCASSPPLQETQYFGPGTRLLVL.

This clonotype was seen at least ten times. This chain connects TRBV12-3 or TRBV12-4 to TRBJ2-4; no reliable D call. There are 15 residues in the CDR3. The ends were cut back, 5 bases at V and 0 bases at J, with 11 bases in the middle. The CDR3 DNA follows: TGTGCCAGCAGTCCCCGAGTGTTAGCCAAAAACATTCAGTACTTC. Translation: CASSPRVLAKNIQYF.

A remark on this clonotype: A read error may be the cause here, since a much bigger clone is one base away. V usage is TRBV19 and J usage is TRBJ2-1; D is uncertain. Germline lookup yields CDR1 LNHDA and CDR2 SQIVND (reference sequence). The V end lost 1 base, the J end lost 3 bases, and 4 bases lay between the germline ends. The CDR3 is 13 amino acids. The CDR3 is CASSIGSYNEQFF. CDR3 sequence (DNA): TGTGCCAGTAGTATAGGAAGCTACAATGAGCAGTTCTTC.

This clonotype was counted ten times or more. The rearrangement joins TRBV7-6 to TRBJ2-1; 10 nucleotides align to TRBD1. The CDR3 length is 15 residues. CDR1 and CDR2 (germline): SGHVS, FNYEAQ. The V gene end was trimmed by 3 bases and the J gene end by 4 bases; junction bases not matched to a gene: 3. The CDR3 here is CASSFRQGAYNEQFF. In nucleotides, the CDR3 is TGTGCCAGCAGCTTTAGACAGGGGGCTTACAATGAGCAGTTCTTC. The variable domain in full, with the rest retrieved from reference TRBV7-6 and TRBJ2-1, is GAGVSQSPRYKVTKRGQDVALRCDPISGHVSLYWYRQALGQGPEFLTYFNYEAQQDKSGLPNDRFSAERPEGSISTLTIQRTEQRDSAMYRCASSFRQGAYNEQFFGPGTRLTVL.

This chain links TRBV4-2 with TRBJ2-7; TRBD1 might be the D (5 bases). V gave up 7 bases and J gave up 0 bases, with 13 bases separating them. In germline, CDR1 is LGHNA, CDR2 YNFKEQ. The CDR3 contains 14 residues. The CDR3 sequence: CASTLTRDSYEQYF. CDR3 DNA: TGTGCCAGCACTCTTACCAGGGACTCCTACGAGCAGTACTTC.

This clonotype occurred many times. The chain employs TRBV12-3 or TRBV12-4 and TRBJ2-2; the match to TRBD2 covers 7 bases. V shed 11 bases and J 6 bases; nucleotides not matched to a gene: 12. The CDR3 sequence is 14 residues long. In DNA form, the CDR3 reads TGTGCCGGGGGGGGAGCGGGATGGGCCGGGGAGCTGTTTTTT. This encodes CAGGGAGWAGELFF.

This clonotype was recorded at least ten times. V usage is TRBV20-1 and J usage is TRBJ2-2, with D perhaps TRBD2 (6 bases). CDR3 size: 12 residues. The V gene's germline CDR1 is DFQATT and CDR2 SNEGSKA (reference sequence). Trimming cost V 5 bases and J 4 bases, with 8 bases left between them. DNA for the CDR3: TGCAGTGCTCCGGGACTCACCGGGGAGCTGTTTTTT. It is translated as CSAPGLTGELFF.

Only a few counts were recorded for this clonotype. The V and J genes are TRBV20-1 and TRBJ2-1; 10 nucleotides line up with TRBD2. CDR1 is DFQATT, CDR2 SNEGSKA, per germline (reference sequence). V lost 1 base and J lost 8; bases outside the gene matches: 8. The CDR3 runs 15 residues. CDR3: CSARALAGGLHEQFF. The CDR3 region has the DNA TGCAGTGCTAGAGCTTTAGCGGGAGGATTGCATGAGCAGTTCTTC.

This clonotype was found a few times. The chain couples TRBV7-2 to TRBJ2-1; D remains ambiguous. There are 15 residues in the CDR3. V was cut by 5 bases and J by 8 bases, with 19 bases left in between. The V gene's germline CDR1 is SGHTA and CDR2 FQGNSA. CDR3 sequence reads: CASSLFLDPLYEQFF. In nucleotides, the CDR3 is TGTGCCAGCAGCCTATTCCTGGACCCCCTTTATGAGCAGTTCTTC.

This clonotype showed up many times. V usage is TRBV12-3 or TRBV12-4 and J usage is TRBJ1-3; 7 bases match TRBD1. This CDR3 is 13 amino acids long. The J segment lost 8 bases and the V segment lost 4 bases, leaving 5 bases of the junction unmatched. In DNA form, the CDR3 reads TGTGCCAGCAGTTGGACAGGCGGGGACACCATATATTTT. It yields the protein CASSWTGGDTIYF.

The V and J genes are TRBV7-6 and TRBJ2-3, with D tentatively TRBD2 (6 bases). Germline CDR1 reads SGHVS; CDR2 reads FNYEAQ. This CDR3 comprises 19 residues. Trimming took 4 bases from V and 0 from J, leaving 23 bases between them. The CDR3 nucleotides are TGTGCCAGCAGCTCGGTGGGGTGGAGGGGCGGAATTAGCACAGATACGCAGTATTTT. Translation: CASSSVGWRGGISTDTQYF.

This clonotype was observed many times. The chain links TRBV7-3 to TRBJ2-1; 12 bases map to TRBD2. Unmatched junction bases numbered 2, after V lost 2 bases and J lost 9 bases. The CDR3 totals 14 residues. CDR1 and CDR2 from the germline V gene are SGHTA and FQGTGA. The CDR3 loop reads CASSLGLAGTEQFF. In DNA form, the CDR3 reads TGTGCCAGCAGCTTAGGACTAGCGGGGACTGAGCAGTTCTTC.

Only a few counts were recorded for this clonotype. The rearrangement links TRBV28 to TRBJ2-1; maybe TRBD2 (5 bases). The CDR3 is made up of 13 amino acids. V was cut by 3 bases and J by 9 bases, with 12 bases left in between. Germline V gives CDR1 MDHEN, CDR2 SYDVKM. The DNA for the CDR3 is TGTGCCAGCAGTTTTCGTGAACGGGGTGAGCAGTTCTTC. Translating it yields CASSFRERGEQFF.

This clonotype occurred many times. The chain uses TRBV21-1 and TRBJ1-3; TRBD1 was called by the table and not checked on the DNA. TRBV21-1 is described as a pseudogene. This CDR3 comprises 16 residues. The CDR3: CASSKIDGGTGNTIYF. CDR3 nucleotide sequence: TGTGCCAGCAGCAAAATCGATGGGGGTACCGGAAACACCATATATTTT.

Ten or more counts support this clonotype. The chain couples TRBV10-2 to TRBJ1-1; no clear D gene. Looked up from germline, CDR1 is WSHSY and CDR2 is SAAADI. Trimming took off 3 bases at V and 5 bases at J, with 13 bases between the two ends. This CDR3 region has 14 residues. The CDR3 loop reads CASSDGVRITEAFF. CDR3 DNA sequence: TGCGCCAGCAGTGACGGGGTTAGGATAACTGAAGCTTTCTTT.